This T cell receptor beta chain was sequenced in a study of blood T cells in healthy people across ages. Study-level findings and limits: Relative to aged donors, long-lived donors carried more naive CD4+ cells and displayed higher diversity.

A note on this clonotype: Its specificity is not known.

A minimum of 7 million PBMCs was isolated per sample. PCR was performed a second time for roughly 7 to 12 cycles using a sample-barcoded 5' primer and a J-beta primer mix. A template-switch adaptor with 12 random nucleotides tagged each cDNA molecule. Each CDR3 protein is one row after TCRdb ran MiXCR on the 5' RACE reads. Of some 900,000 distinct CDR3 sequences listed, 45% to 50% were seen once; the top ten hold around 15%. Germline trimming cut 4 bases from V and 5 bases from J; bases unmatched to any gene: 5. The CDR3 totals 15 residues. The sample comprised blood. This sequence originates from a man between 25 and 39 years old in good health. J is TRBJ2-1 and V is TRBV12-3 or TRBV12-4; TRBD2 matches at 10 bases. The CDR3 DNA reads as TGTGCCAGCAGTTATCAAGCGGGGGGGGACAATGAGCAGTTCTTC. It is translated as CASSYQAGGDNEQFF.